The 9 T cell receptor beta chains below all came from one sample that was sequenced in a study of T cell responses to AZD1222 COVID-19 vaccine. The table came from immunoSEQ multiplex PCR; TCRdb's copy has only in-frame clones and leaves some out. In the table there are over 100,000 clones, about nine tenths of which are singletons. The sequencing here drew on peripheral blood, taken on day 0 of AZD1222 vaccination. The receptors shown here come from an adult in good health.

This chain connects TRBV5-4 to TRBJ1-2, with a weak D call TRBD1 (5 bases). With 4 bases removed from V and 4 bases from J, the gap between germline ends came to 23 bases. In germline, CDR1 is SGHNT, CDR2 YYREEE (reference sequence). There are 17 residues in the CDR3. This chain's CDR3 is CASSPGDAYAAGYGYTF. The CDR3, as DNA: TGTGCCAGCAGCCCGGGGGACGCCTACGCTGCGGGCTATGGCTACACCTTC.

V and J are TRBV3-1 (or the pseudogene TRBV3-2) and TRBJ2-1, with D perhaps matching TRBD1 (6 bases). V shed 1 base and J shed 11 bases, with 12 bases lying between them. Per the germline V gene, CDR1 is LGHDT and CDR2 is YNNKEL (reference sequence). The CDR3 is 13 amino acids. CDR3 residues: CASSQGDQGQQFF. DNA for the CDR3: TGTGCCAGCAGCCAAGGGGACCAGGGGCAGCAGTTCTTC.

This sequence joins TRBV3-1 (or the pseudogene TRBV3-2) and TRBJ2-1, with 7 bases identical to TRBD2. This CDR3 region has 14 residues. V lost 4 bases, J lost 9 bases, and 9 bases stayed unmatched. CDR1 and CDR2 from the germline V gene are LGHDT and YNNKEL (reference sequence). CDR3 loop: CASSPWSGEGEQFF. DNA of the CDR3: TGTGCCAGCAGCCCTTGGAGCGGGGAGGGTGAGCAGTTCTTC.

CDR3 nucleotides: TGTGCCAGCTCACCACGGGGGGACACAGATACGCAGTATTTT. Translated, it gives CASSPRGDTDTQYF. The rearrangement links TRBV18 to TRBJ2-3, with a possible D match to TRBD2 (6 bases). The CDR3 loop spans 14 amino acids. V shed 1 base and J shed 2 bases, with 7 bases lying between them. CDR1 and CDR2 (germline): KGHSH, LQKENI. Drawing the rest from reference TRBV18 and TRBJ2-3, the complete variable domain is NAGVMQNPRHLVRRRGQEARLRCSPMKGHSHVYWYRQLPEEGLKFMVYLQKENIIDESGMPKERFSAEFPKEGPSILRIQQVVRGDSAAYFCASSPRGDTDTQYFGPGTRLTVL.

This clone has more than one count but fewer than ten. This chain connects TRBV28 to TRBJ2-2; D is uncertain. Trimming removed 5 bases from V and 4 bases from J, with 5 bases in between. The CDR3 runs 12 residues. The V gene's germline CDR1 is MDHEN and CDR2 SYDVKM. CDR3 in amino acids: CASSTPTGELFF. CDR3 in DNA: TGTGCCAGCAGTACTCCCACCGGGGAGCTGTTTTTT.

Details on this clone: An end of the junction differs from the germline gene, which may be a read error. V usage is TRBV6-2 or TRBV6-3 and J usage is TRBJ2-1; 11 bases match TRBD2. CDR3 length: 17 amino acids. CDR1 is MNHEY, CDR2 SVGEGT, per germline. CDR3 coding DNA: TGTGCCAGCAGTCACTCTACGACTAGCGGGGCCTACAATGAGCAGTTCTTC. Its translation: CASSHSTTSGAYNEQFF.

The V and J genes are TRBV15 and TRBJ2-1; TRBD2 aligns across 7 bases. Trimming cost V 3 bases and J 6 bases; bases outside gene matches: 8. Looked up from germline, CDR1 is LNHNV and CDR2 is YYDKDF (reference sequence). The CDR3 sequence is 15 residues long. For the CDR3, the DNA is TGTGCCACCAGCAGCCGGGACTACAAAGTCAATGAGCAGTTCTTC. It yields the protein CATSSRDYKVNEQFF.

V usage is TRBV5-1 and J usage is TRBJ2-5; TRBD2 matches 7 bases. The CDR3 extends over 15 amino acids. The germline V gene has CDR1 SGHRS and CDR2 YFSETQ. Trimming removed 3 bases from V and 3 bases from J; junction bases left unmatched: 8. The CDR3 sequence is CASSSDGEGKETQYF. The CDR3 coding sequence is TGCGCCAGCAGCTCGGACGGGGAGGGGAAAGAGACCCAGTACTTC.

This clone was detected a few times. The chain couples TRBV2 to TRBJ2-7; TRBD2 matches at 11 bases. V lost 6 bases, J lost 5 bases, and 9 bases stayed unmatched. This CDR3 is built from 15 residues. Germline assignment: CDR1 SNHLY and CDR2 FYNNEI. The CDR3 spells CASSLLLAGADEQYF. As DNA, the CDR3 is TGTGCCAGCAGCCTCTTACTAGCGGGGGCGGACGAGCAGTACTTC. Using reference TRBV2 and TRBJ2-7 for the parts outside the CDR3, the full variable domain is EPEVTQTPSHQVTQMGQEVILRCVPISNHLYFYWYRQILGQKVEFLVSFYNNEISEKSEIFDDQFSVERPDGSNFTLKIRSTKLEDSAMYFCASSLLLAGADEQYFGPGTRLTVT.